Each of the 23 T cell receptor beta chains below was sequenced from the same sample in a study of cytomegalovirus exposure and HLA in healthy donors. Vbeta (60) and Jbeta (13) primers were used in the PCR. Measured with immunoSEQ multiplex PCR; TCRdb has only the in-frame clones, and not every one. In the table there are fewer than 250,000 clones, approximately 80% of which are singletons. Specimen: PBMCs. Every receptor here comes from a boy between 2 and 10 years old in good health and CMV-seronegative.

This chain joins TRBV1 and TRBJ2-1; the D call TRBD1 from the table was never checked on the DNA. TRBV1 has pseudogene status. This CDR3 comprises 18 residues. The CDR3 bases are TGCACCAGCAGCCAAGACAGGGGACAACCAGCATCCTACAATGAGCAGTTCTTC. This codes for CTSSQDRGQPASYNEQFF.

V gene TRBV6-5 combines with J gene TRBJ2-5; a weak D match, TRBD2 (6 bases). CDR3 length: 13 residues. Germline CDR1 is MNHEY and CDR2 is SVGAGI. Trimming left V 4 bases short and J 3 bases short, with 9 bases between. CDR3 sequence: CASSWTTKETQYF. In DNA form, the CDR3 reads TGTGCCAGCAGTTGGACTACGAAAGAGACCCAGTACTTC.

The chain uses TRBV12-5 and TRBJ1-5; D is unclear. Germline V gene data show CDR1 as LGHNT and CDR2 as FRNRAP. The V and J ends lost 5 bases and 9 bases respectively, with 5 bases between them. The CDR3 extends over 10 amino acids. The CDR3 DNA follows: TGTGCTAGTGGTCGGGGGCCCCAGCATTTT. Translated, it gives CASGRGPQHF.

This clone was counted only a few times. J is TRBJ1-1 and V is TRBV15; 8 positions agree with TRBD1. After removal of 3 bases from V and 1 base from J, the junction contained 7 bases not matched to a gene. Germline assignment: CDR1 LNHNV and CDR2 YYDKDF (reference sequence). The CDR3 has 16 amino acids. The CDR3 DNA reads TGTGCCACCAGCAGTCGGGGACAGGCAAGGAACACTGAAGCTTTCTTT. Translation: CATSSRGQARNTEAFF.

This clone was observed a handful of times. The CDR3 region is CASWDILNTEAFF. The DNA of the CDR3 is TGCGCCAGCTGGGACATACTGAACACTGAAGCTTTCTTT. This chain uses TRBV5-1 with TRBJ1-1; tentative D call: TRBD1 (6 bases). Germline-derived CDR1 and CDR2 are SGHRS and YFSETQ. Trimming cost V 7 bases and J 0 bases, with 10 bases left between them. The CDR3 spans 13 residues.

Regarding this clone: A junction end diverges from the germline sequence, so it may reflect a read error. The V and J genes are TRBV6-4 and TRBJ2-1; 11 bases line up with TRBD2. The CDR3 runs to 12 residues. Germline CDR1 and CDR2: MRHNA and SNTAGT. CDR3 in DNA: TGTGCCAGCTCTCTAGCGGGGGGCCCCAGGGTCTTC. It yields the protein CASSLAGGPRVF.

The V call is TRBV5-4, the J call TRBJ2-7; 12 bases agree with TRBD2. This CDR3 has 17 amino acids. The V and J ends lost 0 bases and 2 bases, in that order; junction bases with no gene match: 6. Germline lookup yields CDR1 SGHNT and CDR2 YYREEE (reference sequence). CDR3 DNA sequence: TGTGCCAGCAGCTTGGGTCTTCGGACTAGCGGGGCCTACGAGCAGTACTTC. This codes for CASSLGLRTSGAYEQYF.

Notes on this clone: This specimen includes other DNA sequences encoding the same CDR3. J is TRBJ1-2 and V is TRBV5-6; TRBD1 aligns across 9 bases. Trimming removed 4 bases from V and 4 bases from J; junction bases left unmatched: 8. Germline V gene lookup returns CDR1 SGHDT and CDR2 YYEEEE. The CDR3 is made up of 15 amino acids. The CDR3 sequence is CASSLGTGPSYGYTF. The CDR3 DNA is TGTGCCAGCAGCCTGGGGACAGGGCCCAGCTATGGCTACACCTTC.

The V call is TRBV20-1, the J call TRBJ1-2, with D hard to call. Trimming pared 7 bases from V and 6 bases from J, leaving 6 bases between. Looked up from germline, CDR1 is DFQATT and CDR2 is SNEGSKA (reference sequence). CDR3 length equals 9 residues. In DNA form, the CDR3 reads TGCAGTGACTCCCATGGCTACACCTTC. Translated, it gives CSDSHGYTF.

The chain is built from TRBV25-1 and TRBJ2-5; tentatively, D is TRBD2 (6 bases). This CDR3 comprises 17 residues. V lost 5 bases and J 1 base, leaving 20 bases between the germline ends. The germline V gene has CDR1 MGHDK and CDR2 SYGVNS. The CDR3 DNA follows: TGTGCCAGCAGTCTGGCGGGGCACTACCGCCGCCAAGAGACCCAGTACTTC. Encoded protein: CASSLAGHYRRQETQYF.

The chain employs TRBV5-6 and TRBJ1-2, with no clear D. There are 13 residues in the CDR3. Germline V CDR1 and CDR2: SGHDT, YYEEEE. Between the trimmed V and J ends, which lost 4 bases and 4 bases, there was a span of 11 bases. CDR3 coding DNA: TGTGCCAGCAGCCCCGGCAGCGGCTATGGCTACACCTTC. Translation gives CASSPGSGYGYTF.

V is TRBV19 and J is TRBJ1-1; D unresolved. Trimming took 5 bases from V and 4 from J, leaving 11 bases between them. CDR1 is LNHDA, CDR2 SQIVND, per germline (reference sequence). The CDR3 has 13 residues. For the CDR3, the DNA is TGTGCCAGTAGTTGGCGGAGGAGCACTGAAGCTTTCTTT. Its translation: CASSWRRSTEAFF.

The chain employs TRBV19 and TRBJ2-1; TRBD2 matches at 8 bases. The CDR3 runs 16 residues. Germline CDR1 LNHDA, CDR2 SQIVND (reference sequence). Germline trimming cut 1 base from V and 4 bases from J; bases unmatched to any gene: 6. The CDR3 reads CASSIGGTRGYNEQFF. CDR3 in DNA: TGTGCCAGTAGTATAGGCGGGACTAGAGGATACAATGAGCAGTTCTTC.

The V gene is TRBV11-3, the J gene TRBJ2-3; D gene unclear. CDR3 length equals 14 residues. CDR1 and CDR2 from the germline V gene are SGHNT and YENEEA. V dropped 1 base and J dropped 3 bases, with 8 bases sitting between them. This CDR3 is CASSLVASTDTQYF. The CDR3 DNA sequence: TGTGCCAGCAGCTTAGTGGCTAGTACAGATACGCAGTATTTT.

This clone was counted between two and nine times. The chain carries TRBV5-1 and TRBJ1-4; the match to TRBD1 covers 7 bases. Trimming took 4 bases from V and 8 from J; bases not matched to a gene: 11. This CDR3 is built from 15 residues. Germline V gene sequence: CDR1 SGHRS, CDR2 YFSETQ. The CDR3 nucleotides are TGCGCCAGCAGCCGATTAACAGGGGAAGGAGAAAAACTGTTTTTT. It encodes CASSRLTGEGEKLFF. Drawing the rest from reference TRBV5-1 and TRBJ1-4, the complete variable domain is KAGVTQTPRYLIKTRGQQVTLSCSPISGHRSVSWYQQTPGQGLQFLFEYFSETQRNKGNFPGRFSGRQFSNSRSEMNVSTLELGDSALYLCASSRLTGEGEKLFFGSGTQLSVL.

This sequence joins TRBV15 and TRBJ2-1; D unclear. Germline-derived CDR1 and CDR2 are LNHNV and YYDKDF (reference sequence). V lost 4 bases, J lost 3 bases, and 7 bases lay in between. The CDR3 extends over 13 amino acids. CDR3 loop: CATSISYYNEQFF. DNA of the CDR3: TGTGCCACCAGCATAAGCTACTACAATGAGCAGTTCTTC.

This chain links TRBV10-3 with TRBJ2-2; TRBD1 aligns across 11 bases. This CDR3 has 15 amino acids. Germline loops: CDR1 ENHRY, CDR2 SYGVKD. J lost 2 bases, V lost 9 bases, and 5 bases had no gene match. CDR3 nucleotides: TGTGCCATTGGACAGGGGGCAGCAAACACCGGGGAGCTGTTTTTT. Protein sequence: CAIGQGAANTGELFF.

The CDR3 sequence: CATSRDSASGGFTDTQYF. In nucleotides, the CDR3 is TGTGCCACCAGCAGAGATTCCGCTAGCGGGGGTTTCACAGATACGCAGTATTTT. The genes are TRBV15 and TRBJ2-3; the match to TRBD2 covers 10 bases. J lost 2 bases, V lost 0 bases, and 8 bases had no gene match. The CDR3 totals 18 residues. Germline V gene sequence: CDR1 LNHNV, CDR2 YYDKDF (reference sequence).

V is TRBV5-4 and J is TRBJ2-3; 7 nucleotides line up with TRBD2. CDR1 is SGHNT, CDR2 YYREEE, per germline (reference sequence). CDR3 length: 16 residues. The V gene end was trimmed by 5 bases and the J gene end by 0 bases; junction bases not matched to a gene: 9. The CDR3 region is CASRHGAGISTDTQYF. The CDR3, as DNA: TGTGCCAGCAGGCACGGAGCGGGGATTAGCACAGATACGCAGTATTTT. The variable domain in full, with the rest retrieved from reference TRBV5-4 and TRBJ2-3, is ETGVTQSPTHLIKTRGQQVTLRCSSQSGHNTVSWYQQALGQGPQFIFQYYREEENGRGNFPPRFSGLQFPNYSSELNVNALELDDSALYLCASRHGAGISTDTQYFGPGTRLTVL.

The chain employs TRBV9 and TRBJ2-7; 7 bases agree with TRBD2. The germline CDR1 and CDR2 sequences are SGDLS and YYNGEE. CDR3 length: 15 amino acids. V lost 5 bases to trimming and J lost 5 bases; unmatched junction nucleotides: 13. This chain's CDR3 is CASSVEGAGIHEQYF. CDR3 sequence (DNA): TGTGCCAGCAGTGTCGAGGGAGCGGGGATCCACGAGCAGTACTTC.

This clone has only one observation. The V call is TRBV5-8, the J call TRBJ2-2, with TRBD1 matching over 7 bases. This CDR3 is 15 amino acids long. The germline V gene encodes CDR1 SGHTS and CDR2 YDEGEE. V was clipped by 4 bases and J by 7 bases; unmatched bases: 10. The CDR3 is CASSRGQNFNGELFF. Here the CDR3 DNA reads TGTGCCAGCAGCCGGGGACAGAATTTCAACGGGGAGCTGTTTTTT. Full variable domain (missing parts from reference TRBV5-8 and TRBJ2-2): EAGVTQSPTHLIKTRGQQATLRCSPISGHTSVYWYQQALGLGLQFLLWYDEGEERNRGNFPPRFSGRQFPNYSSELNVNALELEDSALYLCASSRGQNFNGELFFGEGSRLTVL.

This sequence joins TRBV9 and TRBJ1-5; D unclear. Germline V gene lookup returns CDR1 SGDLS and CDR2 YYNGEE. Between the trimmed V and J ends, which lost 4 bases and 1 base, there was a span of 15 bases. The CDR3 runs to 16 residues. The CDR3 coding sequence is TGTGCCAGCAGCCGGGATCCTCATCCCAGCAATCAGCCCCAGCATTTT. Translated, it gives CASSRDPHPSNQPQHF.

This chain joins TRBV2 and TRBJ1-3; 11 nucleotides agree with TRBD1. Per germline, CDR1 SNHLY and CDR2 FYNNEI. The V segment lost 6 bases and the J segment 3 bases; nucleotides outside the gene matches: 4. The CDR3 is made up of 15 amino acids. The CDR3 sequence is CASSGQGARGNTIYF. The CDR3 DNA follows: TGTGCCAGCAGCGGACAGGGGGCGCGTGGAAACACCATATATTTT.